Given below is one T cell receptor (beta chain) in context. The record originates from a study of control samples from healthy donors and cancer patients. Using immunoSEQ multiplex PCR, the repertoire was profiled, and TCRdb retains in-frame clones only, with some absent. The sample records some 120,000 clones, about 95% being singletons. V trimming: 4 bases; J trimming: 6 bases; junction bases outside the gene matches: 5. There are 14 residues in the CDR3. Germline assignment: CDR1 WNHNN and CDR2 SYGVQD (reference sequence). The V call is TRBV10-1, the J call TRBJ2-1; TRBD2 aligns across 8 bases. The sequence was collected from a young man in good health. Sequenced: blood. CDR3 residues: CASSVRGGPNEQFF. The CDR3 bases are TGCGCCAGCAGTGTACGGGGGGGCCCCAATGAGCAGTTCTTC.